Below, one T cell receptor (beta chain) is given with its context. The data derive from a study of T-cell reconstitution after alpha-beta-depleted transplantation in children. Preparation of the TCRbeta library used unique molecular identifiers. TCRdb fed the PCR reads into MiXCR, producing one record per CDR3 protein. The table has over 550,000 distinct CDR3 sequences, 8% to 11% seen once. Germline trimming cut 2 bases from V and 0 bases from J; bases unmatched to any gene: 4. Germline V gene data show CDR1 as SGHRS and CDR2 as YFSETQ. This CDR3 has 18 residues. This specimen was PBMCs from the stem cell graft donor, taken from the stem cell graft. The chain couples TRBV5-1 to TRBJ2-1; TRBD2 matches 14 bases. The sequence came from a human donor who donated a stem cell graft to a child with acute myeloid leukemia. Written as DNA, the CDR3 is TGCGCCAGCAGCTTCGGACTAGCGGGGGGACGCTCCTACAATGAGCAGTTCTTC. Translation: CASSFGLAGGRSYNEQFF.